Sequencing of this T cell receptor (beta chain) was carried out in a study of blood T cell repertoires in COVID-19. In terms of age and location, participants ranged from roughly 18 to 95 years and lived in under 30 US areas. Donors were grouped by their self-reported clinical history. Recovered status in Cohort 3 required two negative PCRs, clearance, or symptom resolution. The CDR3 is 15 amino acids. V dropped 1 base and J dropped 5 bases, with 12 bases sitting between them. Germline CDR1 SNHLY, CDR2 FYNNEI. Under the authors' procedure: Amplification from reference gene primers served as the basis for estimated nucleated cell counts. The protocol was immunoSEQ multiplex PCR, while the TCRdb copy is restricted to in-frame clones and leaves out a portion. The DNA gave D and trimming, while V, J and clone size come from that table. The profile shows some 270,000 clones, approximately 85% of them singletons.

This clone was detected a few times. The material sequenced was PBMCs or T cells enriched from blood (not recorded which). The V and J genes are TRBV2 and TRBJ1-5; D is perhaps TRBD1 (6 bases). This receptor was taken from a woman under 40 who had recovered from COVID-19. The CDR3 region has the DNA TGTGCCAGCAGTGAAGGGACAGTGAATTATCAGCCCCAGCATTTT. The encoded protein is CASSEGTVNYQPQHF.